Below, 6 T cell receptor beta chains from the same sample are listed, as sequenced in a study of shared clonotypes between healthy human individuals. Sequenced by immunoSEQ multiplex PCR; TCRdb stores in-frame clones only, minus some. The repertoire has 2.3 million or so clones, 85% to 95% of them found once; the top ten carry about 0.39%. The sequenced sample was naive CD4+ T cells from PBMCs. Documented subset: CD45RA+ positively selected. The receptor source for this set is a man between 18 and 29 years old in good health. Some clones in this sample may be carry-over from other donors' samples.

The chain uses TRBV11-2 and TRBJ2-1; 8 positions agree with TRBD1. The length of the CDR3 is 14 residues. J gave up 8 bases and V 5 bases, and 8 bases lay outside the gene matches. Germline values: CDR1 SGHAT, CDR2 FQNNGV. The CDR3 loop reads CASSPRTGSHEQFF. CDR3 nucleotides: TGTGCCAGCAGCCCAAGGACAGGGTCCCATGAGCAGTTCTTC.

V gene TRBV5-1 combines with J gene TRBJ2-7; 14 nucleotides align to TRBD2. In germline, CDR1 is SGHRS, CDR2 YFSETQ. The J segment lost 6 bases and the V segment lost 4 bases, leaving 9 bases of the junction unmatched. The CDR3 contains 16 residues. CDR3: CASSQGTSGSLSEQYF. CDR3 sequence (DNA): TGCGCCAGCAGCCAAGGGACTAGCGGGAGTCTCTCCGAGCAGTACTTC.

The rearrangement uses TRBV4-1 and TRBJ2-5, with D hard to call. The V end lost 2 bases, the J end lost 4 bases, and 11 bases lay between the germline ends. Germline lookup yields CDR1 MGHRA and CDR2 YSYEKL. The CDR3 has 14 residues. CDR3 nucleotides: TGCGCCAGCAGCCAAAGTCAGTCCGCAGAGACCCAGTACTTC. This translates into CASSQSQSAETQYF.

This sequence joins TRBV27 and TRBJ1-1; D not certain. The germline CDR1 and CDR2 sequences are MNHEY and SMNVEV (reference sequence). Trimming cost V 1 base and J 4 bases, with 13 bases left between them. The CDR3 extends over 15 amino acids. The CDR3 DNA is TGTGCCAGCAGTTTATACGACGGGGTAAGCACTGAAGCTTTCTTT. It codes for CASSLYDGVSTEAFF.

This clone was observed once. The J gene is TRBJ2-7, the V gene TRBV28; TRBD1 is a possible D gene (9 bases). Germline V CDR1 and CDR2: MDHEN, SYDVKM. Trimming took off 7 bases at V and 5 bases at J, with 21 bases between the two ends. This CDR3 has 15 residues. The CDR3 coding sequence is TGTGCCAGCAACCGCGGGGGGACAGGGTCCAACGAGCAGTACTTC. As protein: CASNRGGTGSNEQYF.

V and J are TRBV28 and TRBJ2-3; possible D gene TRBD1, 6 bases. Germline CDR1 reads MDHEN; CDR2 reads SYDVKM. V lost 5 bases to trimming and J lost 3 bases, with 15 bases between them. There are 15 residues in the CDR3. CDR3 region: CASSPHRDYTDTQYF. The CDR3 region has the DNA TGTGCCAGCAGTCCCCACAGGGATTATACAGATACGCAGTATTTT.